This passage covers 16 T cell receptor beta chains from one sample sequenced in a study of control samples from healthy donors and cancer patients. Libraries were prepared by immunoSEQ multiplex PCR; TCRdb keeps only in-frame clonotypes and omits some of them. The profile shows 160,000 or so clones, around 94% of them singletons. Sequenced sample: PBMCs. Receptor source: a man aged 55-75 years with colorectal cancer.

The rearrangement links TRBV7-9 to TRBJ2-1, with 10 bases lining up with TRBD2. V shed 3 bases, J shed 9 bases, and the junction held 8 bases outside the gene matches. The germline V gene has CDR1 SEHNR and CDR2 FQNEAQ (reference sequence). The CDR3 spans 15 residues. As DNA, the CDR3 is TGTGCCAGCAGCTTGACTTCTAGCGGGGGCTCTGAGCAGTTCTTC. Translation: CASSLTSSGGSEQFF.

CDR3: CASSLVSRTGAYEQYF. In nucleotides, the CDR3 is TGTGCCAGCAGCTTAGTGTCTAGGACAGGGGCCTACGAGCAGTACTTC. V and J are TRBV11-3 and TRBJ2-7; 9 bases line up with TRBD1. The length of the CDR3 is 16 residues. V dropped 1 base and J dropped 2; count of bases not matched to a gene: 6. The germline V gene has CDR1 SGHNT and CDR2 YENEEA.

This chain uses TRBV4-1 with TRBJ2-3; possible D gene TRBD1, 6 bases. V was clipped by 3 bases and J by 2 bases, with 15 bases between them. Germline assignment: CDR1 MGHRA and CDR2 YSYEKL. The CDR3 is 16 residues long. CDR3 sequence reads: CASSQPQGLLTDTQYF. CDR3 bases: TGCGCCAGCAGCCAGCCGCAGGGGCTACTCACAGATACGCAGTATTTT.

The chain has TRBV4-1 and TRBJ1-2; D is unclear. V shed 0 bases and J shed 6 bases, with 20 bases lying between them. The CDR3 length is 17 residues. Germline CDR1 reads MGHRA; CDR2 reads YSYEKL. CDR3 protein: CASSQDLFGRRPDGYTF. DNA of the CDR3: TGCGCCAGCAGCCAAGATCTCTTCGGTCGGCGGCCCGATGGCTACACCTTC.

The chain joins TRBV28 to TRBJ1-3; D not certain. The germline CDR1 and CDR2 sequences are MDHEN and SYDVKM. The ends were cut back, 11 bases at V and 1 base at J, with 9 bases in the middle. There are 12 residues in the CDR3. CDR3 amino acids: CACRQSGNTIYF. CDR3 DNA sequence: TGTGCCTGTAGGCAATCTGGAAACACCATATATTTT. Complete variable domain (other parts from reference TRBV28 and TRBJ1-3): DVKVTQSSRYLVKRTGEKVFLECVQDMDHENMFWYRQDPGLGLRLIYFSYDVKMKEKGDIPEGYSVSREKKERFSLILESASTNQTSMYLCACRQSGNTIYFGEGSWLTVV.

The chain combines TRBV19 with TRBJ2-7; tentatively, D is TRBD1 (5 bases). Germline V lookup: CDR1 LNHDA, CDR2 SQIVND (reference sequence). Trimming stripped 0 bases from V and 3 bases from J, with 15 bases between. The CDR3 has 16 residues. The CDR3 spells CASSIDLDQGYYEQYF. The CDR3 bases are TGTGCCAGTAGTATAGATCTGGATCAGGGATACTACGAGCAGTACTTC.

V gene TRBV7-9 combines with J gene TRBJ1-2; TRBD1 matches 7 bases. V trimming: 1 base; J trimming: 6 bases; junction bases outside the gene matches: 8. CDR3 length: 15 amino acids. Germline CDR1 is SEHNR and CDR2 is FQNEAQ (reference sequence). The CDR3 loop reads CASSLGLRQGDGYTF. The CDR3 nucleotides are TGTGCCAGCAGCTTAGGCTTGAGACAGGGAGATGGCTACACCTTC.

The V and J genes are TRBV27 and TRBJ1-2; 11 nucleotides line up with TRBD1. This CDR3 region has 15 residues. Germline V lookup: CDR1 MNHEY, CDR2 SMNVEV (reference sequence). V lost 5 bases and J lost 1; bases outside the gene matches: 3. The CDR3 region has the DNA TGTGCCAGCAGTCCAGGGACAGGGGGTAACTATGGCTACACCTTC. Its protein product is CASSPGTGGNYGYTF.

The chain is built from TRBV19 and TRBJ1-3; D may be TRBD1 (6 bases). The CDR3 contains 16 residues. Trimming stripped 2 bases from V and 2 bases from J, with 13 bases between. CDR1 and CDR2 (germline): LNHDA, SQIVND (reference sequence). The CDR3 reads CASSIKGVQTGNTIYF. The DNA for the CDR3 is TGTGCCAGTAGTATAAAGGGGGTGCAGACTGGAAACACCATATATTTT.

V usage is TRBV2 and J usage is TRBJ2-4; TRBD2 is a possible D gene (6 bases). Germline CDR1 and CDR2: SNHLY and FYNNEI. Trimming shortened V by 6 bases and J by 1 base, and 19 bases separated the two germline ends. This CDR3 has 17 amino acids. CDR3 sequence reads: CASRLSARSGAKNIQYF. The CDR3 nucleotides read TGTGCCAGCAGGCTATCTGCTAGAAGCGGGGCCAAAAACATTCAGTACTTC.

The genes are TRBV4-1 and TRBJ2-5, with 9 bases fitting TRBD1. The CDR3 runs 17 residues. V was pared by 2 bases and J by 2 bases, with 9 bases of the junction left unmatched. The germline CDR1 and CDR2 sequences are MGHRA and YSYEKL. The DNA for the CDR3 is TGCGCCAGCAGCCAACTCGGCCCCGGGACAGGGCAAGAGACCCAGTACTTC. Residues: CASSQLGPGTGQETQYF.

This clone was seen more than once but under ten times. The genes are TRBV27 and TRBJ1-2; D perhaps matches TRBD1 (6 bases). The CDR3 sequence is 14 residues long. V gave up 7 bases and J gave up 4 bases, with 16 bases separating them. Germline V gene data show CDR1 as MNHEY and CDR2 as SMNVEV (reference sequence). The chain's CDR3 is CASNLGGGSYGYTF. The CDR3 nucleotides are TGTGCCAGCAATTTGGGAGGGGGGAGCTATGGCTACACCTTC.

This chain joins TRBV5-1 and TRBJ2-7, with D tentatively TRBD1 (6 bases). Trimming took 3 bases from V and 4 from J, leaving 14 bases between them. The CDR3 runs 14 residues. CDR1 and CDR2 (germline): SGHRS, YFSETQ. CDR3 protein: CASSSRDTPYEQYF. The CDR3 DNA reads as TGCGCCAGCAGCTCCCGGGACACCCCATACGAGCAGTACTTC.

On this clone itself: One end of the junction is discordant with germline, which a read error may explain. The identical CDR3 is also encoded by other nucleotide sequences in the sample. CDR3 DNA: TGTGCCAGCAGTGAAGCAAGAGGGATAGGTGGCTACACCTTT. Its protein is CASSEARGIGGYTF. V usage is TRBV2 and J usage is TRBJ1-2; unclear D gene. CDR1 SNHLY and CDR2 FYNNEI come from the germline V gene. The CDR3 spans 14 residues. Drawing the rest from reference TRBV2 and TRBJ1-2, the complete variable domain is EPEVTQTPSHQVTQMGQEVILRCVPISNHLYFYWYRQILGQKVEFLVSFYNNEISEKSEIFDDQFSVERPDGSNFTLKIRSTKLEDSAMYFCASSEARGIGGYTFGSGTRLTVV.

The DNA for the CDR3 is TGTGCCAGCAGTGAAATGGGTGAGGGGTGGGACACTGAAGCTTTCTTT. Its protein product is CASSEMGEGWDTEAFF. This chain links TRBV6-1 with TRBJ1-1; perhaps TRBD1 as D (5 bases). The CDR3 runs to 16 residues. CDR1 is MNHNS, CDR2 SASEGT, per germline. Trimming removed 2 bases at V and 3 bases at J, with 16 bases between.

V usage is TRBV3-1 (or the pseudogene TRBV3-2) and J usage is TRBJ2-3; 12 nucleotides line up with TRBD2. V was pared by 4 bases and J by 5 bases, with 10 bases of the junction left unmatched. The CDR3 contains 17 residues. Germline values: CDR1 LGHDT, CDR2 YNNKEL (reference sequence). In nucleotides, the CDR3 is TGTGCCAGCAGCCTCCCACTAGCGGGGGGCCACGGAGATACGCAGTATTTT. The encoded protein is CASSLPLAGGHGDTQYF.